This TCR beta chain was identified during a study of OX40 agonist ivuxolimab in advanced cancers. Overall study: Across the patients, intravenous ivuxolimab was delivered every 2 weeks at 0.01 to 10 mg/kg.

Using immunoSEQ multiplex PCR, the repertoire was profiled, and TCRdb retains in-frame clones only, with some absent. Among about 80,000 clones listed, about 86% were seen once. Trimming pared 9 bases from V and 4 bases from J, leaving 14 bases between. In germline, CDR1 is SGHDT, CDR2 YYEEEE. The CDR3 contains 13 residues. Sequenced here: CD4+ or CD8+ T cells sorted from blood, sampled in a trial of the OX40 agonist ivuxolimab. The V and J genes are TRBV5-6 and TRBJ1-3; D not certain. This receptor was obtained from an adult with an advanced solid tumor such as melanoma, head and neck, liver or kidney cancer. The CDR3 sequence is CATHSRSGNTIYF. In nucleotides, the CDR3 is TGTGCCACCCACTCGAGATCAGGAAACACCATATATTTT.